The TCR beta chain under discussion was sequenced for a study of T-cell reconstitution after alpha-beta-depleted transplantation in children. The authors prepared the TCRbeta library with unique molecular identifiers. MiXCR, run by TCRdb on the PCR reads, gives a single entry per CDR3 protein. The sample records around 300,000 distinct CDR3 sequences, roughly 21% being singletons. The study, taken as a whole, reports: Where some patients showed high TCRbeta diversity at day 60, it came from recipient T cells and thymic progenitors that had survived. Among T cells one year after transplant, newly produced cells accounted for most counts and diversity. Several hundred expanded graft clones reportedly were the source of alpha-beta T cells about two months after transplant.

This clonotype was observed a handful of times. Its matching antigen is unknown. Deletions cut 9 bases from V and 2 bases from J, with 18 bases between. CDR1 and CDR2 (germline): SGHTA, FQGNSA. This CDR3 comprises 15 residues. The material was PBMCs, mostly from graft donor cells, obtained 180 days after TCRalphabeta/CD19-depleted stem cell transplant. This rearrangement joins TRBV7-2 to TRBJ2-3, with D tentatively TRBD1 (6 bases). This TCR was recovered from a male patient under 18 who had a stem cell transplant for acute lymphoblastic leukemia, so the T cells may come from the graft donor. This CDR3 is CASNRAAGYTDTQYF. The CDR3 bases are TGTGCCAGTAACAGGGCGGCGGGTTACACAGATACGCAGTATTTT.